Presented here are 5 T cell receptor beta chains from one specimen sequenced in a study of T-cell reconstitution after alpha-beta-depleted transplantation in children (dated by TCRdb to about 2016). The library relied on PCR. The instrument was an Illumina HiSeq 2500. To normalize quantification of the TCRbeta repertoire, the TCR libraries were built with molecular barcoding that relied on unique molecular identifiers. TCRdb itself trimmed the public reads at Q25 with fastp, ran MiXCR and retained productive beta chains. One record per CDR3 amino acid sequence lists the most common genes and DNA. Here the sample has some 490,000 distinct CDR3 sequences; about 12% occur a single time. Roughly 5.4% of the sample is taken by the ten largest. The sample here was PBMCs from the stem cell graft donor, taken from the stem cell graft. Receptor source: a human donor who donated a stem cell graft to a child with combined immunodeficiency.

The chain couples TRBV20-1 to TRBJ1-3; D is unresolved. The germline V gene has CDR1 DFQATT and CDR2 SNEGSKA (reference sequence). This CDR3 region has 12 residues. V dropped 3 bases and J dropped 0 bases, with 3 bases sitting between them. The CDR3 here is CSASYSGNTIYF. The CDR3 nucleotides are TGCAGTGCTAGCTACTCTGGAAACACCATATATTTT.

This chain links TRBV7-2 with TRBJ2-7; D is unresolved. This CDR3 comprises 15 residues. CDR1 SGHTA and CDR2 FQGNSA come from the germline V gene. V lost 0 bases to trimming and J lost 2 bases, with 11 bases between them. The CDR3 coding sequence is TGTGCCAGCAGCTTAGCGCGGCGCGCGGCCTACGAGCAGTACTTC. This encodes CASSLARRAAYEQYF. The variable domain in full, with the rest retrieved from reference TRBV7-2 and TRBJ2-7, is GAGVSQSPSNKVTEKGKDVELRCDPISGHTALYWYRQSLGQGLEFLIYFQGNSAPDKSGLPSDRFSAERTGGSVSTLTIQRTQQEDSAVYLCASSLARRAAYEQYFGPGTRLTVT.

This clonotype was detected many times. The chain carries TRBV19 and TRBJ1-4; 9 bases fit TRBD1. Germline lookup yields CDR1 LNHDA and CDR2 SQIVND (reference sequence). There are 16 residues in the CDR3. V lost 6 bases to trimming and J lost 2 bases; unmatched junction nucleotides: 7. The CDR3 is CASSAGQGGTNEKLFF. For the CDR3, the DNA is TGTGCCAGTAGCGCGGGACAGGGCGGCACTAATGAAAAACTGTTTTTT.

This clonotype was recorded many times. The chain uses TRBV29-1 and TRBJ2-5; 9 bases are a match to TRBD1. Per germline, CDR1 SQVTM and CDR2 ANQGSEA. The CDR3 is made up of 16 amino acids. The ends lost 5 bases at V and 5 bases at J; junction bases unmatched: 15. This CDR3 is CSVLSRDRELAETQYF. CDR3 sequence (DNA): TGCAGCGTTTTAAGCCGGGACAGGGAACTGGCGGAGACCCAGTACTTC. Full variable domain (remainder filled in from reference TRBV29-1 and TRBJ2-5): SAVISQKPSRDICQRGTSLTIQCQVDSQVTMMFWYRQQPGQSLTLIATANQGSEATYESGFVIDKFPISRPNLTFSTLTVSNMSPEDSSIYLCSVLSRDRELAETQYFGPGTRLLVL.

The gene calls are TRBV19 and TRBJ1-1; D unresolved. The germline V gene encodes CDR1 LNHDA and CDR2 SQIVND (reference sequence). V shed 3 bases and J shed 1 base, with 9 bases lying between them. The CDR3 has 14 amino acids. CDR3 sequence reads: CASSIFSKNTEAFF. CDR3 bases: TGTGCCAGTAGTATTTTCAGTAAGAACACTGAAGCTTTCTTT. The full variable domain, completed using reference TRBV19 and TRBJ1-1, is DGGITQSPKYLFRKEGQNVTLSCEQNLNHDAMYWYRQDPGQGLRLIYYSQIVNDFQKGDIAEGYSVSREKKESFPLTVTSAQKNPTAFYLCASSIFSKNTEAFFGQGTRLTVV.